These T cell receptor beta chains were read from a single sample in a study of control samples from healthy donors and cancer patients. Here immunoSEQ multiplex PCR was the method, and the copy in TCRdb shows in-frame clones only, minus some. The repertoire holds 140,000 to 150,000 clones, with about 90% as singletons. The sequenced sample consisted of blood. The source is a man aged 30 to 45 in good health. CDR3s include the opening cysteine and the closing phenylalanine or tryptophan. A D gene is named only where the DNA matches it firmly. Where a row states a size, it is once, few, many or the class of an expanded clone; other rows omit it.

.	TRBV5-1	.	TRBJ1-4	TGCGCCTATAAAACCCCAGGAAGAACTAATGAAAAACTGTTTTTT	CAYKTPGRTNEKLFF
TRBD1	TRBV28	once	TRBJ1-1	TGTGCCAGCAGTTTAGGGACAGGGGGCACTGAAGCTTTCTTT	CASSLGTGGTEAFF
TRBD1	TRBV5-8	.	TRBJ2-2	TGTGCCAGCAGCTTGGACAGGGGGCTAAACACCGGGGAGCTGTTTTTT	CASSLDRGLNTGELFF
.	TRBV9	.	TRBJ2-3	TGTGCCAGCAGCCCTTGGAATTTT	CASSPWNF
TRBD1	TRBV27	.	TRBJ1-2	TGTGCCAGCAGTTTATCGACAGGGAGGGGCGGCTACACCTTC	CASSLSTGRGGYTF
TRBD1	TRBV5-4	.	TRBJ1-1	TGTGCCAGCAGCTTGGCGGGACAGGGGACGAACACTGAAGCTTTCTTT	CASSLAGQGTNTEAFF
.	TRBV6-6	.	TRBJ2-7	TGTGCCAGCAGTTACTCGATAGGGGTAGCCGAGCAGTACTTC	CASSYSIGVAEQYF
.	TRBV28	.	TRBJ1-2	TGTGCCAGCAGTTTGTCCTCGTGGCAGAGCTATGGCTACACCTTC	CASSLSSWQSYGYTF
.	TRBV7-2	once	TRBJ1-3	TGTGCCAGCAGCTTAGGTCCAGGTTGGACCATATATTTT	CASSLGPGWTIYF
TRBD1	TRBV24-1	.	TRBJ2-7	TGTGCCACCGGGACAGGCTACGAGCAGTACTTC	CATGTGYEQYF
.	TRBV28	.	TRBJ1-5	TGTGCCAGCAGTGCAGGACGGTATAGCAATCAGCCCCAGCATTTT	CASSAGRYSNQPQHF
.	TRBV27	.	TRBJ2-7	TGTGCCAGCAGTTTTGGTCAATACGAGCAGTACTTC	CASSFGQYEQYF
.	TRBV12-3/TRBV12-4	.	TRBJ2-7	TGTGCCAGCAGTCCGACCACCTACGAGCAGTACTTC	CASSPTTYEQYF
TRBD1	TRBV5-4	.	TRBJ1-1	TGTGCCAGCAGCCAGTACAGGGGTTCGAACACTGAAGCTTTCTTT	CASSQYRGSNTEAFF
.	TRBV6-6	.	TRBJ1-2	TGTGCCAGCAGTTACTCGAAGGGTCTATACTATGGCTACACCTTC	CASSYSKGLYYGYTF
TRBD2	TRBV19	.	TRBJ2-1	TGTGCCAGTAGGACTAGCGGGGACCAGTTCTTC	CASRTSGDQFF
TRBD2	TRBV11-2	.	TRBJ2-3	TGTGCCAGCAGCTTAGGGCAGCGGGGGGGCCCTGGAGATACGCAGTATTTT	CASSLGQRGGPGDTQYF
TRBD1	TRBV28	once	TRBJ1-1	TGTGCCAGCATTGAGGGACAGGGATTAACTGAAGCTTTCTTT	CASIEGQGLTEAFF
TRBD1	TRBV24-1	.	TRBJ2-2	TGTGCCACCAGATCACAGGGGTCCAACACCGGGGAGCTGTTTTTT	CATRSQGSNTGELFF
TRBD2	TRBV2	.	TRBJ2-1	TGTGCCAGCAGTGTTGCCCCTCGGAGTGTGCGGGGGTTCTACAATGAGCAGTTCTTC	CASSVAPRSVRGFYNEQFF
TRBD1	TRBV15	.	TRBJ2-7	TGTGCCACTTCCGGGACAGTCTACGAGCAGTACTTC	CATSGTVYEQYF
.	TRBV7-2	.	TRBJ2-1	TGTGCCAGCAGCTTAGCGGGGGGCGCTTTCAATGAGCAGTTCTTC	CASSLAGGAFNEQFF
.	TRBV27	.	TRBJ1-4	TGTGCCAGCAGCCCCCGCGGGGGGGGCGTCGGAAAACTGTTTTTT	CASSPRGGGVGKLFF
.	TRBV10-3	.	TRBJ1-1	TGTGCCACCCGGGGCGCCAACACTGAAGCTTTCTTT	CATRGANTEAFF
.	TRBV7-9	.	TRBJ2-1	TGTGCCAGCAGCTCCGGGACTTACAATGAGCAGTTCTTC	CASSSGTYNEQFF
.	TRBV6-5	.	TRBJ1-2	TGTGCCAGCAGTTACTCGAGCGGGGCCGGCTACACCTTC	CASSYSSGAGYTF